Below, 14 T cell receptor beta chains from the same sample are listed, as sequenced in a study of blood T cell repertoires in COVID-19. Generated by immunoSEQ multiplex PCR, the TCRdb table keeps only in-frame clones and is missing some. Here the sample spans approximately 230,000 clones, around 84% being singletons. Specimen: peripheral blood. The receptors here all came from a man aged 30-40 years with active or convalescent COVID-19.

V usage is TRBV6-2 or TRBV6-3 and J usage is TRBJ2-6, with 14 bases lining up with TRBD2. V shed 5 bases and J 2 bases; nucleotides not matched to a gene: 8. Germline V gene lookup returns CDR1 MNHEY and CDR2 SVGEGT. The CDR3 extends over 19 amino acids. CDR3 sequence (DNA): TGTGCCAGCAGTAGCGGACTAGCGGGGGGTACTCCTGGGGCCAACGTCCTGACTTTC. It specifies CASSSGLAGGTPGANVLTF.

V is TRBV5-1 and J is TRBJ1-2; no clear D gene. CDR1 and CDR2 from the germline V gene are SGHRS and YFSETQ. CDR3 size: 14 residues. The germline V and J ends were trimmed by 0 bases and 5 bases, with 11 bases remaining between them. The CDR3 nucleotides read TGCGCCAGCAGCTTGGGGGAGACTCAATATGGCTACACCTTC. Protein: CASSLGETQYGYTF.

The J gene is TRBJ1-4, the V gene TRBV5-4; tentative D call: TRBD1 (5 bases). This CDR3 contains 14 residues. Germline CDR1 and CDR2: SGHNT and YYREEE (reference sequence). V dropped 3 bases and J dropped 4 bases, with 10 bases sitting between them. CDR3 residues: CASSYDRYNEKLFF. CDR3 bases: TGTGCCAGCAGCTACGACAGATATAATGAAAAACTGTTTTTT.

V usage is TRBV5-1 and J usage is TRBJ2-6; 13 nucleotides align to TRBD2. Germline-derived CDR1 and CDR2 are SGHRS and YFSETQ. Unmatched junction bases numbered 10, after V lost 4 bases and J lost 3 bases. The CDR3 runs to 19 residues. CDR3 sequence (DNA): TGCGCCAGCAGCATTTCGGGTGGACTAGCGGGAGTTGGGGCCAACGTCCTGACTTTC. Translated, it gives CASSISGGLAGVGANVLTF.

The chain employs TRBV6-6 and TRBJ1-5; 8 bases agree with TRBD1. The CDR3 runs to 15 residues. The trim removed 4 bases at V and 7 bases at J, leaving 9 bases unmatched. CDR1 is MNHNY, CDR2 SVGAGI, per germline (reference sequence). The CDR3 region has the DNA TGTGCCAGCAGTTCTCCTCAGGGGGCAGGCCAGCCCCAGCATTTT. Translation gives CASSSPQGAGQPQHF.

J is TRBJ2-6 and V is TRBV5-5; unclear D gene. The V end lost 3 bases, the J end lost 0 bases, and 7 bases lay between the germline ends. There are 15 residues in the CDR3. Germline-derived CDR1 and CDR2 are SGHKS and YYEKEE (reference sequence). CDR3 sequence: CASSWSPSGANVLTF. The CDR3 DNA reads as TGTGCCAGCAGCTGGAGCCCCTCTGGGGCCAACGTCCTGACTTTC.

The genes are TRBV7-3 and TRBJ2-3; 9 nucleotides align to TRBD2. Trimming at V came to 5 bases and at J to 5 bases, leaving 8 bases not matched to a gene. This CDR3 spans 15 amino acids. Germline lookup yields CDR1 SGHTA and CDR2 FQGTGA. Here the CDR3 reads CASSASGTSLDTQYF. CDR3 coding DNA: TGTGCCAGCAGCGCTTCCGGGACTAGCTTAGATACGCAGTATTTT.

CDR3 nucleotides: TGTGCCACCAGCAGCAACAGGGTAACTAATGAAAAACTGTTTTTT. It specifies CATSSNRVTNEKLFF. The chain has TRBV15 and TRBJ1-4; perhaps TRBD1 as D (6 bases). The CDR3 has 15 amino acids. V lost 3 bases, J lost 1 base, and 9 bases lay in between. Germline V gives CDR1 LNHNV, CDR2 YYDKDF (reference sequence).

This clone has just one count. J is TRBJ2-7 and V is TRBV5-4; perhaps TRBD2 as D (5 bases). The CDR3 has 12 residues. The germline V and J ends were trimmed by 3 bases and 7 bases, with 11 bases remaining between them. Germline-derived CDR1 and CDR2 are SGHNT and YYREEE (reference sequence). CDR3 DNA: TGTGCCAGCAGCTCGAGGGTGAGTGAGCAGTACTTC. Its protein is CASSSRVSEQYF.

The V and J genes are TRBV28 and TRBJ2-5; 10 bases fit TRBD1. The CDR3 is 16 residues long. Germline V gene lookup returns CDR1 MDHEN and CDR2 SYDVKM. Unmatched junction bases numbered 9, after V lost 3 bases and J lost 5 bases. Here the CDR3 DNA reads TGTGCCAGCAGTTTCCGGGGGACAGGGGTGTGGGAGACCCAGTACTTC. Translating it yields CASSFRGTGVWETQYF.

The chain couples TRBV5-1 to TRBJ2-1, with 11 bases lining up with TRBD2. V was pared by 5 bases and J by 5 bases, with 12 bases of the junction left unmatched. The length of the CDR3 is 17 residues. Germline CDR1 SGHRS, CDR2 YFSETQ. The CDR3: CASSYNLGTSGNNEQFF. CDR3 in DNA: TGCGCCAGCAGTTACAACCTCGGGACTAGCGGTAACAATGAGCAGTTCTTC.

J is TRBJ2-2 and V is TRBV24-1; 10 bases line up with TRBD2. Germline V lookup: CDR1 KGHDR, CDR2 SFDVKD. J gave up 3 bases and V 5 bases, and 11 bases lay outside the gene matches. This CDR3 has 18 residues. CDR3 amino acids: CATSANLAGEIDTGELFF. The CDR3, as DNA: TGTGCCACCAGTGCTAACCTAGCGGGAGAAATCGACACCGGGGAGCTGTTTTTT.

The chain is built from TRBV28 and TRBJ2-3, with 8 bases matching TRBD2. Germline V gene lookup returns CDR1 MDHEN and CDR2 SYDVKM. The V segment lost 6 bases and the J segment 2 bases; nucleotides outside the gene matches: 7. The CDR3 is 15 amino acids. The CDR3 is CASRGSGGPTDTQYF. CDR3 nucleotides: TGTGCCAGCAGGGGGAGCGGGGGACCCACAGATACGCAGTATTTT.

The rearrangement uses TRBV19 and TRBJ1-4, with no clear D. The CDR3 sequence is 14 residues long. Per germline, CDR1 LNHDA and CDR2 SQIVND (reference sequence). Trimming cost V 10 bases and J 1 base, with 13 bases left between them. This chain's CDR3 is CATRHRGTNEKLFF. The CDR3 nucleotides read TGTGCCACCAGGCATCGGGGAACTAATGAAAAACTGTTTTTT.